The rows below give T cell receptor beta chains drawn from one sample of a study of tumor-infiltrating lymphocytes in primary liver carcinoma. TCRdb ran MiXCR on the multiplex PCR reads and lists one entry per CDR3 protein. The data show a few hundred thousand distinct CDR3 sequences, around three fifths seen once. The source material was peripheral blood. Receptor source: a woman in her 30s with primary liver carcinoma and hepatitis B virus infection. The CDR3 runs from the conserved cysteine through the conserved F or W. The D gene is left open where the match is weak. Size tells how often a clone was seen (once, few, many) or the class of an expanded clone, and some rows leave it out.

clone_size: NA
d_call: NA
j_call: TRBJ2-5
v_call: TRBV20-1
cdr3_nt: TGCAGTGCTAGAGGGGGGAAGACTGGGCAAGAGACCCAGTACTTC
cdr3_aa: CSARGGKTGQETQYF

clone_size: NA
d_call: TRBD1
j_call: TRBJ2-6
v_call: TRBV10-2
cdr3_nt: TGCGCCAGCACTGAGACAGGGGGTTATGGGGCCAACGTCCTGACTTTC
cdr3_aa: CASTETGGYGANVLTF

clone_size: NA
d_call: NA
j_call: TRBJ2-1
v_call: TRBV30
cdr3_nt: TGTGCCCTCGACAGGGAGGGCTACAATGAGCAGTTCTTC
cdr3_aa: CALDREGYNEQFF

clone_size: NA
d_call: NA
j_call: TRBJ1-3
v_call: TRBV12-3/TRBV12-4
cdr3_nt: TGTGCCACCATCCCCGCAGAGGGGCATTCTGGAAACACCATATATTTC
cdr3_aa: CATIPAEGHSGNTIYF

clone_size: few
d_call: NA
j_call: TRBJ2-1
v_call: TRBV10-3
cdr3_nt: TGTGCCATCAGTGAACCGGAGAGGGGGAATGAGCAGTTCTTC
cdr3_aa: CAISEPERGNEQFF

clone_size: NA
d_call: NA
j_call: TRBJ2-4
v_call: TRBV12-5
cdr3_nt: TGTGTTAGTGGTTTAGTCCTCATAGAAGGGCAACCCGACAAAAACATTCAGTACTTC
cdr3_aa: CVSGLVLIEGQPDKNIQYF

clone_size: many
d_call: NA
j_call: TRBJ2-2
v_call: TRBV6-2/TRBV6-3
cdr3_nt: TGTGCCAGCAGACCCCTTAACACCGGGGAGCTGTTTTTT
cdr3_aa: CASRPLNTGELFF

clone_size: NA
d_call: NA
j_call: TRBJ1-6
v_call: TRBV7-8
cdr3_nt: TGTGCCAGCAGCTTAGGGCCGCCCAATTTTGAGGCCCTCCACTTT
cdr3_aa: CASSLGPPNFEALHF

clone_size: once
d_call: NA
j_call: TRBJ2-1
v_call: TRBV11-2
cdr3_nt: TGTGCCAGCAGTTTAGCGCCTGGAAACTCCTACAATGAGCAGTTCTTC
cdr3_aa: CASSLAPGNSYNEQFF

clone_size: many
d_call: NA
j_call: TRBJ1-5
v_call: TRBV4-3
cdr3_nt: TGCGCCAGCAGCCAAGATCTGACAAATAATCAGCCCCAGCATTTT
cdr3_aa: CASSQDLTNNQPQHF

clone_size: once
d_call: NA
j_call: TRBJ2-2
v_call: TRBV4-3
cdr3_nt: TGCGCCAGCAGCCAAGATCTGGGGGGCAACACCGGGGAGCCGTTTTTT
cdr3_aa: CASSQDLGGNTGEPFF

clone_size: many
d_call: TRBD1
j_call: TRBJ1-1
v_call: TRBV6-5
cdr3_nt: TGTGCCAGCAGTTTCAAATTTGGACAGGGCGAAGCTTTCTTT
cdr3_aa: CASSFKFGQGEAFF

clone_size: few
d_call: NA
j_call: TRBJ1-1
v_call: TRBV12-3/TRBV12-4
cdr3_nt: TGTGCCAGTTCGGACATACACACTGAAGCTTTCTTT
cdr3_aa: CASSDIHTEAFF

clone_size: many
d_call: NA
j_call: TRBJ1-1
v_call: TRBV4-3
cdr3_nt: TGCGCCAGCAGCCAAGATCGAGGGCAGATGAACACTGAAGCTTTCTTT
cdr3_aa: CASSQDRGQMNTEAFF

clone_size: NA
d_call: TRBD2
j_call: TRBJ2-2
v_call: TRBV24-1
cdr3_nt: TGTGCCACCAGTGACCTCCCTAGCGGGAACACCGGGGAGCTGTTTTTT
cdr3_aa: CATSDLPSGNTGELFF

clone_size: NA
d_call: NA
j_call: TRBJ1-6
v_call: TRBV7-9
cdr3_nt: TGTGCCAGCAGCTTAGGGTCTAATTCACCCCTCCACTTT
cdr3_aa: CASSLGSNSPLHF

clone_size: many
d_call: TRBD2
j_call: TRBJ2-3
v_call: TRBV4-3
cdr3_nt: TGCGCCAGCAGCCATGGTTTTAGCGGGAGTGGAGATACGCAGTATTTT
cdr3_aa: CASSHGFSGSGDTQYF

clone_size: NA
d_call: NA
j_call: TRBJ2-1
v_call: TRBV29-1
cdr3_nt: TGCAGCGTTGAAGCCTACAGGAACATCAATGAGCAGTTCTTC
cdr3_aa: CSVEAYRNINEQFF

clone_size: many
d_call: TRBD1
j_call: TRBJ1-2
v_call: TRBV11-2
cdr3_nt: TGTGCCAGCAGCCCAGGGGGCGATGACTATGGCTACACCTTC
cdr3_aa: CASSPGGDDYGYTF

clone_size: NA
d_call: NA
j_call: TRBJ2-6
v_call: TRBV5-1
cdr3_nt: TGCGCCAGCAGCCCACAATTCGGGGGGGCCAACGTCCTGACTTTC
cdr3_aa: CASSPQFGGANVLTF

clone_size: NA
d_call: TRBD2
j_call: TRBJ2-1
v_call: TRBV19
cdr3_nt: TGTGCCAGTAGTATGCGAACTAGCGGGACCCAAGAGCAGTTCTTC
cdr3_aa: CASSMRTSGTQEQFF

clone_size: many
d_call: TRBD1
j_call: TRBJ1-5
v_call: TRBV29-1
cdr3_nt: TGCAGCGTTCTCACAGGGGAAGGTCAGCCCCAGCATTTT
cdr3_aa: CSVLTGEGQPQHF

clone_size: NA
d_call: NA
j_call: TRBJ2-7
v_call: TRBV12-3/TRBV12-4
cdr3_nt: TGTGCCAGCAGCGAACGGGTCGAGCAGTACTTC
cdr3_aa: CASSERVEQYF

clone_size: NA
d_call: NA
j_call: TRBJ2-7
v_call: TRBV6-2/TRBV6-3
cdr3_nt: TGTGCCAGCAGGGGTTCCGAGCAGTACTTC
cdr3_aa: CASRGSEQYF

clone_size: NA
d_call: NA
j_call: TRBJ2-7
v_call: TRBV11-2
cdr3_nt: TGCGCCAGCAGCTTAGTGTTCAGGGCAGGTTTGAGCGAGCGGTACTTC
cdr3_aa: CASSLVFRAGLSERYF

clone_size: NA
d_call: NA
j_call: TRBJ2-1
v_call: TRBV11-3
cdr3_nt: TGTGCCAGCTCTGAACGGGAGAGCTCCTACAATGAGCTGTTCTTC
cdr3_aa: CASSERESSYNELFF

clone_size: once
d_call: TRBD1
j_call: TRBJ2-1
v_call: TRBV11-2
cdr3_nt: TGTGCTAGCAGCTTAGAGACAGGGGGCATAAGCTGGCAGTTCTTC
cdr3_aa: CASSLETGGISWQFF

clone_size: NA
d_call: NA
j_call: TRBJ2-1
v_call: TRBV5-4
cdr3_nt: TGTGCCAGCACGCGGGCCGGCTCCTACAAAGAGCAGTTCTTC
cdr3_aa: CASTRAGSYKEQFF

clone_size: NA
d_call: TRBD2
j_call: TRBJ2-5
v_call: TRBV7-9
cdr3_nt: TGTGCCAGCGTCCCGGGACGGGGGGGTCGGGAGACCCAGTACTTC
cdr3_aa: CASVPGRGGRETQYF

clone_size: NA
d_call: NA
j_call: TRBJ2-2
v_call: TRBV11-2
cdr3_nt: TGTGCCAGCAGTTCACGGCTCGGGAACACCGGGGAGCTGTTTTTT
cdr3_aa: CASSSRLGNTGELFF

clone_size: NA
d_call: NA
j_call: TRBJ2-7
v_call: TRBV11-1
cdr3_nt: TGTGCCAGCACCCTGGGGCTAGCAAGGGAGCAGTACTTC
cdr3_aa: CASTLGLAREQYF

clone_size: few
d_call: NA
j_call: TRBJ2-7
v_call: TRBV6-2/TRBV6-3
cdr3_nt: TGTGCCAGCAGTTTCTTGGACAACTACGAGCAGTACTTC
cdr3_aa: CASSFLDNYEQYF

clone_size: many
d_call: NA
j_call: TRBJ1-1
v_call: TRBV11-3
cdr3_nt: TGTGCCAGCAGCCAAAACACTGAAGCTTTCTTT
cdr3_aa: CASSQNTEAFF

clone_size: NA
d_call: NA
j_call: TRBJ2-7
v_call: TRBV11-2
cdr3_nt: TGTGTCAGCAGCTTCAAGGCTCACTACGAGCAGTACTTC
cdr3_aa: CVSSFKAHYEQYF

clone_size: few
d_call: NA
j_call: TRBJ2-5
v_call: TRBV4-2
cdr3_nt: TGTGCCAGCAGCCACAACCCAGGGTCCCCCGAGACCCAGTACTTC
cdr3_aa: CASSHNPGSPETQYF

clone_size: many
d_call: TRBD2
j_call: TRBJ2-1
v_call: TRBV12-3/TRBV12-4
cdr3_nt: TGTGCCAGCACCAGGACTAGCCCCTACAATGAGCAGTTCTTC
cdr3_aa: CASTRTSPYNEQFF

clone_size: NA
d_call: NA
j_call: TRBJ2-7
v_call: TRBV11-2
cdr3_nt: TGTGCCAGCAGCTTACGGACCCAGATAGGTCTAAAGTACGAACAGTACTTC
cdr3_aa: CASSLRTQIGLKYEQYF

clone_size: NA
d_call: TRBD2
j_call: TRBJ2-1
v_call: TRBV14
cdr3_nt: TGTGCCAGCAGCACGGCTAGCGGGTTTCGGGAGCAGTTCTTC
cdr3_aa: CASSTASGFREQFF

clone_size: NA
d_call: NA
j_call: TRBJ1-2
v_call: TRBV28
cdr3_nt: TGTGCCAGCAGTTTGGGCGGAATGTCTGGCTACACCTTC
cdr3_aa: CASSLGGMSGYTF

clone_size: NA
d_call: TRBD1
j_call: TRBJ2-7
v_call: TRBV7-9
cdr3_nt: TGTGCCAGCAGGTTCCGGGACAGTACCTACGAGCAGTACTTC
cdr3_aa: CASRFRDSTYEQYF

clone_size: NA
d_call: NA
j_call: TRBJ2-2
v_call: TRBV11-2
cdr3_nt: TGTGCCGGCAGCTGGATAAGTGGTAACACCGGGGAGCTGTTTTTT
cdr3_aa: CAGSWISGNTGELFF

clone_size: many
d_call: TRBD1
j_call: TRBJ1-1
v_call: TRBV6-1
cdr3_nt: TGTGCCAGCACCCGCCTCGGGACAGGGGGAAACACTGAAGCTTTCTTT
cdr3_aa: CASTRLGTGGNTEAFF

clone_size: few
d_call: NA
j_call: TRBJ2-1
v_call: TRBV4-2
cdr3_nt: TGTGCCAGCAGCCAAGAAGGAGTCAATGAGCAGTTCTTC
cdr3_aa: CASSQEGVNEQFF

clone_size: NA
d_call: TRBD2
j_call: TRBJ2-2
v_call: TRBV7-8
cdr3_nt: TGTGCCAGCAGCTTAGTCGACCACGGACTAGCGAGTAACACCGGGGAGGTGTTTTTT
cdr3_aa: CASSLVDHGLASNTGEVFF

clone_size: few
d_call: NA
j_call: TRBJ2-3
v_call: TRBV5-5
cdr3_nt: TGTGCCAGCGGCTTGGCGACAAGCACAGATACGCAGTATTTT
cdr3_aa: CASGLATSTDTQYF

clone_size: NA
d_call: NA
j_call: TRBJ1-1
v_call: TRBV6-6
cdr3_nt: TGTGCCAGCAACCTCGAGCCCGAAGCTTTCTTT
cdr3_aa: CASNLEPEAFF

clone_size: many
d_call: TRBD2
j_call: TRBJ2-7
v_call: TRBV29-1
cdr3_nt: TGCAGCGCAACAGGACTAGCGGGAGGGGGATCCTACGAGCAGTACTTC
cdr3_aa: CSATGLAGGGSYEQYF

clone_size: NA
d_call: NA
j_call: TRBJ1-2
v_call: TRBV4-2
cdr3_nt: TGTGCCAGCAGCCAATTGGGAGGCGGCTATGGCTACACCTTC
cdr3_aa: CASSQLGGGYGYTF